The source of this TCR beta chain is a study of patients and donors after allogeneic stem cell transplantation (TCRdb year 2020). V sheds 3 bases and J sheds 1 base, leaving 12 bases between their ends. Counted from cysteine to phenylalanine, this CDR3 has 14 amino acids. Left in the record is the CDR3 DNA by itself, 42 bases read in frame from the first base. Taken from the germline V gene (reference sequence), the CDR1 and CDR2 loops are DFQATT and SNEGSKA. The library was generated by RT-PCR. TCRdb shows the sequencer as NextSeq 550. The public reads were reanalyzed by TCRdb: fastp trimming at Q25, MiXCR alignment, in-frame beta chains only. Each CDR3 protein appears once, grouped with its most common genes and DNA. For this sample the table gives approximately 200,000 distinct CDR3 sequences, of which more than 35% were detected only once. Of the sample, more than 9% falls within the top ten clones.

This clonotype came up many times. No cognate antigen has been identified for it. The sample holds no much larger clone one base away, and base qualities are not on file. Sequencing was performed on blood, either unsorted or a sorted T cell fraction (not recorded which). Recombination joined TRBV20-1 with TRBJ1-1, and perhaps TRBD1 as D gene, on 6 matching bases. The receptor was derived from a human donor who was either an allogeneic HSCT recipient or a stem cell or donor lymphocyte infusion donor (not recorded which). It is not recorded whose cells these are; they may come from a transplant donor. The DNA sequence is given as TGCAGTGCTAGTTGGGGGGCTCGGAACACTGAAGCTTTCTTT. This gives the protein CSASWGARNTEAFF.